The 25 T cell receptor beta chains in this list originate from one sample, sequenced in a study of blood T cells in healthy people across ages. The authors ran a second PCR of 7 to 11 cycles using a sample-barcoded 5' primer and a J-beta primer mix. TCRdb called the 5' RACE reads again in MiXCR, with one record for every CDR3 protein. The sample has 750,000 to 950,000 distinct CDR3 sequences, about 28% seen once; the top ten hold around 9.6%. This sample also belongs to another study, concerning T cells of mothers and their children.

Sequencing input: blood. Every receptor here comes from a woman aged 40 to 55 in good health.

The sample holds a few counts of this clonotype. The V and J genes are TRBV4-3 and TRBJ2-5; TRBD2 aligns across 13 bases. Trimming removed 0 bases from V and 4 bases from J; junction bases left unmatched: 5. The length of the CDR3 is 17 residues. Germline CDR1 and CDR2: LGHNA and YSLEER. The CDR3 protein is CASSQESGLAGLETQYF. In DNA form, the CDR3 reads TGCGCCAGCAGCCAAGAATCGGGACTAGCGGGGCTAGAGACCCAGTACTTC.

This chain links TRBV29-1 with TRBJ1-2, with 8 bases fitting TRBD1. CDR3 length: 12 residues. The V gene's germline CDR1 is SQVTM and CDR2 ANQGSEA. The V and J ends lost 1 base and 8 bases, in that order; junction bases with no gene match: 3. The CDR3 protein is CSVEGQGKGYTF. CDR3 DNA sequence: TGCAGCGTTGAAGGACAGGGGAAGGGCTACACCTTC.

Only a few counts were recorded for this clonotype. The chain links TRBV6-5 to TRBJ1-1; D is unresolved. The CDR3 spans 15 residues. The V and J ends lost 0 bases and 3 bases respectively, with 11 bases between them. Germline-derived CDR1 and CDR2 are MNHEY and SVGAGI. As DNA, the CDR3 is TGTGCCAGCAGTTACTCTAAGGGATTTCACACTGAAGCTTTCTTT. It codes for CASSYSKGFHTEAFF.

This clonotype showed up just a few times. This chain uses TRBV12-3 or TRBV12-4 with TRBJ1-2, with TRBD1 matching over 7 bases. V shed 1 base and J 4 bases; nucleotides not matched to a gene: 3. CDR3 length equals 14 residues. The CDR3 DNA reads as TGTGCCAGCAGTTTAGGGCGGGACAGCTATGGCTACACCTTC. Its protein is CASSLGRDSYGYTF.

Turning to this clonotype: A read error may account for a junction end that differs from germline. The chain uses TRBV11-3 and TRBJ1-1, with 8 bases that match TRBD1. This CDR3 region has 15 residues. Germline values: CDR1 SGHNT, CDR2 YENEEA. The CDR3 region is CASSSTQGEDTEAFF. The CDR3 DNA sequence: TGTGCCAGCAGCTCCACACAGGGGGAGGACACTGAGGCTTTCTTT.

The V call is TRBV4-1, the J call TRBJ2-5, with TRBD2 matching 7 bases. Germline V gene data show CDR1 as MGHRA and CDR2 as YSYEKL. V trimming: 0 bases; J trimming: 13 bases; junction bases outside the gene matches: 5. CDR3 length: 12 residues. CDR3 sequence reads: CASSQDGRGRYF. DNA for the CDR3: TGCGCCAGCAGCCAAGATGGGAGGGGTCGGTACTTC.

There are a few counts of this clonotype. This sequence joins TRBV6-2 or TRBV6-3 and TRBJ2-5; no reliable D call. The length of the CDR3 is 15 residues. The V and J ends lost 5 bases and 3 bases respectively, with 16 bases between them. Germline-derived CDR1 and CDR2 are MNHEY and SVGEGT. CDR3 nucleotide sequence: TGTGCCAGCAGTCGCACCCTAGGGAAAAAAGAGACCCAGTACTTC. Translation: CASSRTLGKKETQYF.

This clonotype was recorded at least ten times. The chain employs TRBV12-3 or TRBV12-4 and TRBJ1-6, with TRBD1 matching 7 bases. V was clipped by 6 bases and J by 0 bases; unmatched bases: 11. The CDR3 totals 18 residues. DNA for the CDR3: TGTGCCAGCAGCTCCCAGGGACAGCTTAGCTCCTATAATTCACCCCTCCACTTT. It translates to CASSSQGQLSSYNSPLHF.

Remarks on this clonotype: Germline and junction disagree at one end, which may indicate a read error. V is TRBV5-1 and J is TRBJ2-4, with 8 bases fitting TRBD1. CDR1 and CDR2 (germline): SGHRS, YFSETQ. This CDR3 comprises 16 residues. The DNA for the CDR3 is TGCGCCAGCAGCCCCGGACAGGGCGTAGCCAAGAACATTCCGTACTTC. This codes for CASSPGQGVAKNIPYF.

V and J are TRBV7-2 and TRBJ2-2; no firm D call. Germline V gives CDR1 SGHTA, CDR2 FQGNSA. There are 14 residues in the CDR3. V shed 3 bases and J shed 3 bases, with 8 bases lying between them. CDR3 nucleotide sequence: TGTGCCAGCAGCTTCTCCGATTACACCGGGGAGCTGTTTTTT. Its translation: CASSFSDYTGELFF.

This clonotype was detected only a few times. The chain combines TRBV12-3 or TRBV12-4 with TRBJ1-2; D is ambiguous. This CDR3 has 16 residues. V was cut by 3 bases and J by 5 bases, with 19 bases left in between. This CDR3 reads CASSLSLAPGWYGYTF. The CDR3 bases are TGTGCCAGCAGTTTGTCTTTGGCCCCGGGGTGGTATGGCTACACCTTC.

This chain uses TRBV28 with TRBJ2-7; D is unclear. Germline lookup yields CDR1 MDHEN and CDR2 SYDVKM. This CDR3 has 14 residues. V was trimmed by 6 bases and J by 0 bases, leaving 12 bases between them. The CDR3: CASSGPSSSYEQYF. CDR3 DNA: TGTGCCAGCAGCGGACCGTCGAGCTCCTACGAGCAGTACTTC.

This clonotype was observed a few times. This sequence joins TRBV10-2 and TRBJ2-1; D may match TRBD1 or TRBD2 (5 bases each). Trimming removed 5 bases at V and 9 bases at J, with 20 bases between. This CDR3 comprises 15 residues. Germline-derived CDR1 and CDR2 are WSHSY and SAAADI. The CDR3 here is CASSLTPGQYGEQFF. The CDR3 bases are TGCGCCAGCAGTCTCACACCGGGGCAGTATGGTGAGCAGTTCTTC.

The chain links TRBV18 to TRBJ2-2, with D tentatively TRBD1 (6 bases). The germline V gene encodes CDR1 KGHSH and CDR2 LQKENI. V lost 2 bases, J lost 1 base, and 8 bases lay in between. The CDR3 length is 15 residues. This CDR3 reads CASSPATGNTGELFF. The CDR3 bases are TGTGCCAGCTCACCAGCGACAGGGAACACCGGGGAGCTGTTTTTT.

A word on this clonotype: A much larger clone lies a single base off, so this may be a read error. V is TRBV7-8 and J is TRBJ2-1, with 11 bases identical to TRBD1. Germline V gene lookup returns CDR1 SGHVS and CDR2 FQNEAQ. This CDR3 spans 15 amino acids. V lost 0 bases to trimming and J lost 15 bases; unmatched junction nucleotides: 10. The CDR3 DNA follows: TGTGCCAGCAGCTTAGCGTACGGACAGGGGGCTCAGGGGTTCTTC. Protein product: CASSLAYGQGAQGFF.

This clonotype was seen repeatedly, ten times or more. The rearrangement joins TRBV20-1 to TRBJ2-7; perhaps D is TRBD1 or TRBD2 (5 bases each). Germline CDR1 and CDR2: DFQATT and SNEGSKA (reference sequence). The CDR3 extends over 12 amino acids. Trimming removed 5 bases at V and 5 bases at J, with 13 bases between. The CDR3 DNA follows: TGCAGTGCTGGGGGAATTGGGAACGAGCAGTACTTC. Translation: CSAGGIGNEQYF.

This clonotype was counted only a few times. This sequence joins TRBV3-1 and TRBJ1-2; the match to TRBD1 covers 7 bases. Germline CDR1 LGHDT, CDR2 YNNKEL (reference sequence). With 6 bases clipped from V and 4 bases from J, the junction kept 11 bases outside the gene matches. This CDR3 comprises 15 residues. The CDR3 here is CASRENRGRSYGYTF. CDR3 in DNA: TGTGCCAGCAGGGAAAACAGGGGTCGGAGCTATGGCTACACCTTC.

This clonotype was counted between two and nine times. It may be a read error: a sequence one base away is much more abundant. The rearrangement uses TRBV7-2 and TRBJ2-7; D possibly corresponds to TRBD1 (5 bases). The CDR3 has 15 residues. The V gene's germline CDR1 is SGHTA and CDR2 FQGNSA. In DNA form, the CDR3 reads TGTGCCAGCAGCTTAGGGACACAGACCTCCCACGAGCAGTACTTC. Its protein is CASSLGTQTSHEQYF.

This clonotype has a count of ten or more. The V gene is TRBV9, the J gene TRBJ1-4, with D uncertain. Trimming stripped 4 bases from V and 6 bases from J, with 13 bases between. The CDR3 covers 14 residues. The germline gives CDR1 SGDLS, CDR2 YYNGEE. The CDR3 region is CASSPDSGHEKLFF. CDR3 nucleotide sequence: TGTGCCAGCAGCCCGGACTCGGGCCATGAAAAACTGTTTTTT.

This chain joins TRBV21-1 and TRBJ2-7. TRBV21-1 is a recognized pseudogene. This CDR3 is built from 14 residues. For the CDR3, the DNA is TGTGCCAGCAGCATCGACGGGAGCTCCTACGAGCAGTACTTC. Its protein is CASSIDGSSYEQYF.

This clonotype came up a few times. This chain joins TRBV9 and TRBJ2-1; 11 bases align to TRBD2. This CDR3 is built from 16 residues. V lost 0 bases to trimming and J lost 7 bases; unmatched junction nucleotides: 6. Germline CDR1 and CDR2: SGDLS and YYNGEE. CDR3 nucleotides: TGTGCCAGCAGCGTAGATGGTAGCGGGGGGGGGAATGAGCAGTTCTTC. Its translation: CASSVDGSGGGNEQFF.

By frequency in the sample, this clonotype is medium-sized (0.01 to 0.1%). V is TRBV6-4 and J is TRBJ2-1; 9 bases match TRBD2. CDR3 length equals 14 residues. The germline gives CDR1 MRHNA, CDR2 SNTAGT. Trimming cost V 5 bases and J 6 bases; bases outside gene matches: 5. The CDR3 loop is CASSSGGTTNEQFF. The DNA of the CDR3 is TGTGCCAGCAGTAGCGGGGGGACCACCAATGAGCAGTTCTTC.

This clonotype was seen ten or more times. V usage is TRBV29-1 and J usage is TRBJ1-2; TRBD1 matches 10 bases. Germline-derived CDR1 and CDR2 are SQVTM and ANQGSEA. V trimming: 6 bases; J trimming: 4 bases; junction bases outside the gene matches: 5. The CDR3 has 13 amino acids. The CDR3 here is CSVRTGGTYGYTF. CDR3 sequence (DNA): TGCAGCGTGAGGACAGGGGGTACCTATGGCTACACCTTC.

Of note for this clonotype: This may be a read error, as it is one base from a much larger clone. The chain uses TRBV4-1 and TRBJ1-2; D may be TRBD1 (5 bases). From germline, CDR1 is MGHRA and CDR2 YSYEKL. The CDR3 is made up of 16 amino acids. CDR3 loop: CASNQESAGFNYGYTF. The CDR3 nucleotides are TGCGCCAGCAACCAAGAGTCAGCAGGGTTTAACTATGGCTACACCTTC.

Turning to this clonotype: Just one base apart from a much larger clone, this may be a read error. CDR3 in amino acids: CASSCGGRGGEQFF. The CDR3 bases are TGTGCCAGCAGTTGTGGTGGGCGGGGGGGTGAGCAGTTCTTC. The chain uses TRBV28 and TRBJ2-1, with 9 bases matching TRBD2. Trimming cost V 4 bases and J 9 bases; bases outside gene matches: 7. Germline values: CDR1 MDHEN, CDR2 SYDVKM. The CDR3 length is 14 residues. Looking up the rest from reference TRBV28 and TRBJ2-1 gives the full variable domain: DVKVTQSSRYLVKRTGEKVFLECVQDMDHENMFWYRQDPGLGLRLIYFSYDVKMKEKGDIPEGYSVSREKKERFSLILESASTNQTSMYLCASSCGGRGGEQFFGPGTRLTVL.